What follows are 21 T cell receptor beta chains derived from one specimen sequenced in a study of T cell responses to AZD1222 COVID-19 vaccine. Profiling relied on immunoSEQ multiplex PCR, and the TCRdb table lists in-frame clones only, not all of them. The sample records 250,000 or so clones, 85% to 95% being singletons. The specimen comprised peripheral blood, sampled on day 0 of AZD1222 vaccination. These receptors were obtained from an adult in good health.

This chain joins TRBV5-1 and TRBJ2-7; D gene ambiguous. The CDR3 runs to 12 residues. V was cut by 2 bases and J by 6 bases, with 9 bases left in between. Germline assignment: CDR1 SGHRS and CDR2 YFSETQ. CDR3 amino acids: CASSFPLGEQYF. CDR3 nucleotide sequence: TGCGCCAGCAGCTTCCCTTTAGGCGAGCAGTACTTC.

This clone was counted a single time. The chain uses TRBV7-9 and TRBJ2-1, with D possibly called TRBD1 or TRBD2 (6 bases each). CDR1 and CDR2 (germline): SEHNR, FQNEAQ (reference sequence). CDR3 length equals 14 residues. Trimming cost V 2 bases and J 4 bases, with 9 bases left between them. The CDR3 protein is CASSLWGAYNEQFF. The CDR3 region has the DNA TGTGCCAGCAGCTTATGGGGGGCATACAATGAGCAGTTCTTC.

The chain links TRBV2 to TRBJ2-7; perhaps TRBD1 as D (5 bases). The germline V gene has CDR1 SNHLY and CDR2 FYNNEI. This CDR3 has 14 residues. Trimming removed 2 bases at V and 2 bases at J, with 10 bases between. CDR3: CASSERQGAYEQYF. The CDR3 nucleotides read TGTGCCAGCAGTGAACGGCAGGGTGCCTACGAGCAGTACTTC.

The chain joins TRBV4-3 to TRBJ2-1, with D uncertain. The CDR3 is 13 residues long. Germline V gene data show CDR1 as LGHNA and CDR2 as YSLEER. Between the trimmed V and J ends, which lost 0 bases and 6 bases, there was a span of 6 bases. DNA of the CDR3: TGCGCCAGCAGCCAAGAAAAGGCCAATGAGCAGTTCTTC. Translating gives CASSQEKANEQFF.

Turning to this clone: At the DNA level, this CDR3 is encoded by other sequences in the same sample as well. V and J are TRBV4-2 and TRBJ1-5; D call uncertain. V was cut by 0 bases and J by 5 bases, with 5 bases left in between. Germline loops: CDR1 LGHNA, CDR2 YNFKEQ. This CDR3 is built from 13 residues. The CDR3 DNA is TGTGCCAGCAGCCAAGATAGGGATCAGCCCCAGCATTTT. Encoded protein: CASSQDRDQPQHF.

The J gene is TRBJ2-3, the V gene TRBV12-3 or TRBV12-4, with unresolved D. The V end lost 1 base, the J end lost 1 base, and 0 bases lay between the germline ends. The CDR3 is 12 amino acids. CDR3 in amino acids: CASSLGTDTQYF. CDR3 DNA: TGTGCCAGCAGTTTAGGCACAGATACGCAGTATTTT.

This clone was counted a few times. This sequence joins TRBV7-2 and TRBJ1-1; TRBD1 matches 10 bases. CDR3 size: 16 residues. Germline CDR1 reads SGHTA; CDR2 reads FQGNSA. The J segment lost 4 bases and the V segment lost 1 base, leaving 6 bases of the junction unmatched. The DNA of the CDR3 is TGTGCCAGCAGCTTAGACCGACAGGGGGCGGGCACTGAAGCTTTCTTT. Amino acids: CASSLDRQGAGTEAFF.

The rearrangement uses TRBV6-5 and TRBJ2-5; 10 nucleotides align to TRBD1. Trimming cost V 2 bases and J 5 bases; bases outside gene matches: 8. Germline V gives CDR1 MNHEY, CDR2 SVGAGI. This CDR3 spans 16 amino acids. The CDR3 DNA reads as TGTGCCAGCAGTTACCTGGGGGACAGGGGTGCCGAGACCCAGTACTTC. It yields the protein CASSYLGDRGAETQYF.

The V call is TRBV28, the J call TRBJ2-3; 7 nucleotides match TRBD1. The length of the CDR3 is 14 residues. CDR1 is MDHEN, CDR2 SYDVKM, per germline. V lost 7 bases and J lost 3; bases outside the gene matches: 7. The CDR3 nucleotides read TGTGCCAGCACCAGGGTGACAGGGACAGATACGCAGTATTTT. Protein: CASTRVTGTDTQYF.

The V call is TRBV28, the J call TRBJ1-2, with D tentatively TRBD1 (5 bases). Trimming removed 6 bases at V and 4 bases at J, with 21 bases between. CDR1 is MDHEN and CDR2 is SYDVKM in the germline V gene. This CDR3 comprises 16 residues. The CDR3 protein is CASSTLAQAPPYGYTF. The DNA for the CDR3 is TGTGCCAGCAGCACCCTAGCACAGGCCCCCCCCTATGGCTACACCTTC.

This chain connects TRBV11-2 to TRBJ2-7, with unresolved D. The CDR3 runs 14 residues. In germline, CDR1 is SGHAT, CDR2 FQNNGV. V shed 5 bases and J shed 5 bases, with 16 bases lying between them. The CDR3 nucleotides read TGTGCCAGCAGCCCCTTCCTTGGGCCAAACGAGCAGTACTTC. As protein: CASSPFLGPNEQYF.

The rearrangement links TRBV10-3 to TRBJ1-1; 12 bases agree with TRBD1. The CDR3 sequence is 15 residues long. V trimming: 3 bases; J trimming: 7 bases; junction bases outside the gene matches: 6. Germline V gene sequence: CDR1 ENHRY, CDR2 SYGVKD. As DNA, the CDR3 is TGTGCCATCAGTGAAGGGACAGGGGGCCTTGGTGAAGCTTTCTTT. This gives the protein CAISEGTGGLGEAFF.

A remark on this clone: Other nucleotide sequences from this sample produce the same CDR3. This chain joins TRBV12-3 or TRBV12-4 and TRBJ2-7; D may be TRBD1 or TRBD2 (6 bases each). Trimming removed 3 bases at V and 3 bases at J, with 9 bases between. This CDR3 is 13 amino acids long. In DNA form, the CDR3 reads TGTGCCAGCAGTTTGGGGGGCAGCTACGAGCAGTACTTC. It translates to CASSLGGSYEQYF.

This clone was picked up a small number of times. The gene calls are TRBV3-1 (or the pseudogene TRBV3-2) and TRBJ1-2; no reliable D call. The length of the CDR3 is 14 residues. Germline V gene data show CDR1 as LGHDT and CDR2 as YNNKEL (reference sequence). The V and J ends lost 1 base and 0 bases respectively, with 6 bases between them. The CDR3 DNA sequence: TGTGCCAGCAGCCAAGGGAGGGCTAACTATGGCTACACCTTC. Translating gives CASSQGRANYGYTF.

The CDR3 loop reads CASGAGEQYF. CDR3 in DNA: TGTGCCAGCGGGGCGGGGGAGCAGTACTTC. J is TRBJ2-7 and V is TRBV2; tentatively, D is TRBD2 (6 bases). The germline gives CDR1 SNHLY, CDR2 FYNNEI. Trimming shortened V by 8 bases and J by 7 bases, and 9 bases separated the two germline ends. The CDR3 extends over 10 amino acids.

CDR3 region: CASSQESVGLYEKLFF. CDR3 in DNA: TGCGCCAGCAGCCAAGAATCGGTAGGGTTGTATGAAAAACTGTTTTTT. V is TRBV4-1 and J is TRBJ1-4; no firm D call. With 0 bases removed from V and 6 bases from J, the gap between germline ends came to 14 bases. Germline lookup yields CDR1 MGHRA and CDR2 YSYEKL. The CDR3 totals 16 residues.

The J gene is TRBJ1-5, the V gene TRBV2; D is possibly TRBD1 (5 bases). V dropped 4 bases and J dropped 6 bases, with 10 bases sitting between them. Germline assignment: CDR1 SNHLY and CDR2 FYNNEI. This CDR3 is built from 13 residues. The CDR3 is CASSGGPSQPQHF. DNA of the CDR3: TGTGCCAGCAGTGGGGGCCCGAGTCAGCCCCAGCATTTT. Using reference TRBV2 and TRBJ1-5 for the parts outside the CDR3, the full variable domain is EPEVTQTPSHQVTQMGQEVILRCVPISNHLYFYWYRQILGQKVEFLVSFYNNEISEKSEIFDDQFSVERPDGSNFTLKIRSTKLEDSAMYFCASSGGPSQPQHFGDGTRLSIL.

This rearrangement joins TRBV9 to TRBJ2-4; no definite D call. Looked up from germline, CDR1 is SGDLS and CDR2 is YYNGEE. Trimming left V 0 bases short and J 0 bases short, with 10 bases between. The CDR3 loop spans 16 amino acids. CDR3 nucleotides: TGTGCCAGCAGCGTAGGAGACACCCTAGCCAAAAACATTCAGTACTTC. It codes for CASSVGDTLAKNIQYF.

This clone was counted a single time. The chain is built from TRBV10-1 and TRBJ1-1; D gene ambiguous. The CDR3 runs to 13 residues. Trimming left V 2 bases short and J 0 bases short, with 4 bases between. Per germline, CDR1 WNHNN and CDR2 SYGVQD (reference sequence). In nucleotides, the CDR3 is TGCGCCAGCAGTGAGCAGGTGAACACTGAAGCTTTCTTT. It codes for CASSEQVNTEAFF.

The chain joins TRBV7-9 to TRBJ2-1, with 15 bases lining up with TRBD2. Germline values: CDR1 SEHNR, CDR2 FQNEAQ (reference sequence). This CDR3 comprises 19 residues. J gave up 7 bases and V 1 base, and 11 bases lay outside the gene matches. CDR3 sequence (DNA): TGTGCCAGCAGCTTAGGGTGGGCCCGAGGACTAGCGGGAGGGAATGAGCAGTTCTTC. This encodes CASSLGWARGLAGGNEQFF.

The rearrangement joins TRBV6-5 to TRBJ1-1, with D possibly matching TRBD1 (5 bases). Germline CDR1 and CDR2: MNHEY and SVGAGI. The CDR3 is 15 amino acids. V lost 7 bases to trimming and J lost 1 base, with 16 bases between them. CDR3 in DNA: TGTGCCAGCAAAGGGAGAGGGGCTGGGAACACTGAAGCTTTCTTT. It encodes CASKGRGAGNTEAFF.